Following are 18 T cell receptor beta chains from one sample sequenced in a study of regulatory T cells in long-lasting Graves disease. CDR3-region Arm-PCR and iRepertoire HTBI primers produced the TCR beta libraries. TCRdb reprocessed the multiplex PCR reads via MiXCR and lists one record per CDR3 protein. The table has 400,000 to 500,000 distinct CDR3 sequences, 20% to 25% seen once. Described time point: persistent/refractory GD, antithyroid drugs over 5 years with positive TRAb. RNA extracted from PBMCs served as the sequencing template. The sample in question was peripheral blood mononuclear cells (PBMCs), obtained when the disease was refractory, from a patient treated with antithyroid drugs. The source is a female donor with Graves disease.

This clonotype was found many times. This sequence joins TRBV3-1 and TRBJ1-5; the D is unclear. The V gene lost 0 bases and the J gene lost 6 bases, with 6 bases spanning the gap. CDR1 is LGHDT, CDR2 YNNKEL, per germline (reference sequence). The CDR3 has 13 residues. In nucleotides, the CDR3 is TGTGCCAGCAGCCAAGAGGAGGGTCAGCCCCAGCATTTT. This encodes CASSQEEGQPQHF.

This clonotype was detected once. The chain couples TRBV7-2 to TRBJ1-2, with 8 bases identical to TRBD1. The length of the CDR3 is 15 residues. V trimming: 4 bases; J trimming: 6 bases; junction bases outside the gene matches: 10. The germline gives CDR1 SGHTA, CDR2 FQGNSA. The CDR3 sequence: CASSSPDRVRHGYTF. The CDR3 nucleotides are TGTGCCAGCAGCTCCCCGGACAGGGTTAGGCATGGCTACACCTTC. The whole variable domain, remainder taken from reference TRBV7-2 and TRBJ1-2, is GAGVSQSPSNKVTEKGKDVELRCDPISGHTALYWYRQSLGQGLEFLIYFQGNSAPDKSGLPSDRFSAERTGGSVSTLTIQRTQQEDSAVYLCASSSPDRVRHGYTFGSGTRLTVV.

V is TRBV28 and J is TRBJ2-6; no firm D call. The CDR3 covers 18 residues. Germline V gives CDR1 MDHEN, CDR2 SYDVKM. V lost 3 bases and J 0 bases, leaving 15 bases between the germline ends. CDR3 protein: CASSLYSSGFSGANVLTF. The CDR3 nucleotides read TGTGCCAGCAGTTTGTACTCCTCAGGCTTCTCTGGGGCCAACGTCCTGACTTTC.

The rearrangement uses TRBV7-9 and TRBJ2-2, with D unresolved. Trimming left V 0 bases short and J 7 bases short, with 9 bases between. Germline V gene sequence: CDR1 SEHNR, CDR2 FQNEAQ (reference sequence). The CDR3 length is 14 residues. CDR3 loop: CASSLAEVSGELFF. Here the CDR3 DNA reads TGTGCCAGCAGCTTAGCGGAAGTCAGCGGGGAGCTGTTTTTT.

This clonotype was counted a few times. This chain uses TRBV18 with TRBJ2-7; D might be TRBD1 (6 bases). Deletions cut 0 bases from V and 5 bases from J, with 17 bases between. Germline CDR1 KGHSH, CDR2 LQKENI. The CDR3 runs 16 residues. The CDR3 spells CASSPPFGQGSNEQYF. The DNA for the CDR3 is TGTGCCAGCTCACCACCGTTTGGGCAGGGGAGCAACGAGCAGTACTTC.

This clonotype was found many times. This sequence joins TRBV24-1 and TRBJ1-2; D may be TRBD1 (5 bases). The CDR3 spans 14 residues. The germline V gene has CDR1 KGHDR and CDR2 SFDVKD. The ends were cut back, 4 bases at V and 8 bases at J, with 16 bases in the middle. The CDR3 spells CATSDPGAEDGYTF. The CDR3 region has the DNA TGTGCCACCAGTGACCCCGGGGCGGAGGACGGCTACACCTTC.

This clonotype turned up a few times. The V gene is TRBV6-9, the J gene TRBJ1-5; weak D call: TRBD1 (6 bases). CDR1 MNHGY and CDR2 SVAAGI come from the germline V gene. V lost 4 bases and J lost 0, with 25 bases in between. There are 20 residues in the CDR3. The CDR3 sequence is CASSSDLGGHQIYSNQPQHF. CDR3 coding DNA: TGTGCCAGCAGTTCAGACCTTGGGGGACATCAGATTTATAGCAATCAGCCCCAGCATTTT.

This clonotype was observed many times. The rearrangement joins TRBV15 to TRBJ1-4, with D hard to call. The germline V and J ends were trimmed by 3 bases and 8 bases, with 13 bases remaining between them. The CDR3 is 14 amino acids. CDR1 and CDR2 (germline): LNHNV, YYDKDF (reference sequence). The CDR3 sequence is CATSRALNGEKLFF. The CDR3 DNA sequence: TGTGCCACCAGCAGGGCACTCAACGGAGAAAAACTGTTTTTT.

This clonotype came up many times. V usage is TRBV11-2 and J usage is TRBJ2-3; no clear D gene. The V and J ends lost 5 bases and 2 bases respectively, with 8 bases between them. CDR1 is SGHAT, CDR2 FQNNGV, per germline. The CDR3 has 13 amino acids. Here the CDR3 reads CASSPSPTDTQYF. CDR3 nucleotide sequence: TGTGCCAGCAGCCCCTCCCCCACAGATACGCAGTATTTT.

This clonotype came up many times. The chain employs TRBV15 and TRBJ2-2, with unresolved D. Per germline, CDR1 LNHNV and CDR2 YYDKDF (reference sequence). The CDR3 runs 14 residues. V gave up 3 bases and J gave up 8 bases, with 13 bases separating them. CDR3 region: CATSSDGGAGELFF. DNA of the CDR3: TGTGCCACCAGCAGCGACGGCGGTGCTGGGGAGCTGTTTTTT. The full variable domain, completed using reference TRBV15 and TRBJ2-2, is DAMVIQNPRYQVTQFGKPVTLSCSQTLNHNVMYWYQQKSSQAPKLLFHYYDKDFNNEADTPDNFQSRRPNTSFCFLDIRSPGLGDTAMYLCATSSDGGAGELFFGEGSRLTVL.

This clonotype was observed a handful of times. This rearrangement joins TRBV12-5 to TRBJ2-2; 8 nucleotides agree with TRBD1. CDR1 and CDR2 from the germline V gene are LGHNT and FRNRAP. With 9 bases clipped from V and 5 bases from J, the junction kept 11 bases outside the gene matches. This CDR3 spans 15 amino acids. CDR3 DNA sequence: TGTGCTAGCAGTAACAGGGGGAGCTGGACCGGGGAGCTGTTTTTT. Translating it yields CASSNRGSWTGELFF.

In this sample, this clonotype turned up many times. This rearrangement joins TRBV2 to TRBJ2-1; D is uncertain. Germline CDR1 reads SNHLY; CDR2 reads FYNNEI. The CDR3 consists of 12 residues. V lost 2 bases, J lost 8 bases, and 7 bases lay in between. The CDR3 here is CASSEWLDEQFF. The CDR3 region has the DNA TGTGCCAGCAGTGAATGGTTGGATGAGCAGTTCTTC.

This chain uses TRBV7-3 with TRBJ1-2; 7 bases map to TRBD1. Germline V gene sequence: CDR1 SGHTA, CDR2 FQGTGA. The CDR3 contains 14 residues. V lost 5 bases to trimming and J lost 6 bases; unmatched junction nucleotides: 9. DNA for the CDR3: TGTGCCAGCAGCCCACACAGGGGAGCAGATGGCTACACCTTC. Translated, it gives CASSPHRGADGYTF.

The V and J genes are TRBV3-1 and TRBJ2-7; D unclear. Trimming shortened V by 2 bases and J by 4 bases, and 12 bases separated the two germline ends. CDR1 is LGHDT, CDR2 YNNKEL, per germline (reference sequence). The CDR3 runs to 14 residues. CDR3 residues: CASSQLVTEYEQYF. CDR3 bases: TGTGCCAGCAGCCAACTTGTCACCGAGTACGAGCAGTACTTC.

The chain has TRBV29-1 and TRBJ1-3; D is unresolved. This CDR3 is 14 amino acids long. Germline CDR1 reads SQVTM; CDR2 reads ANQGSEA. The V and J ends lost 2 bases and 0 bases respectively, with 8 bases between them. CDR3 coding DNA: TGCAGCGTTGAAATCAGGAGCTCTGGAAACACCATATATTTT. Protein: CSVEIRSSGNTIYF.

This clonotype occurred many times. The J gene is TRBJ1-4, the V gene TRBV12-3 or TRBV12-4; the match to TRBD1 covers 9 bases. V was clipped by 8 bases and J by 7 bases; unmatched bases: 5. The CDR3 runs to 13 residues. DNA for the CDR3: TGTGCCAGCCATAGACAGGGGGGTGAAAAACTGTTTTTT. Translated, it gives CASHRQGGEKLFF.

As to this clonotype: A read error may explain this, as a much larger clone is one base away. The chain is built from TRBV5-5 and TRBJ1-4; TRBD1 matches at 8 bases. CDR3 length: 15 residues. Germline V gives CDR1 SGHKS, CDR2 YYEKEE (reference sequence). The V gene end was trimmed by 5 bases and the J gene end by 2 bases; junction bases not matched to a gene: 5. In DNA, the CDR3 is TGTGCCAGCAGGGAGACAGGGGACACTAATGAAAAACTGTTTTTT. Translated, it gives CASRETGDTNEKLFF. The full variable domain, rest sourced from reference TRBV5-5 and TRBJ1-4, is DAGVTQSPTHLIKTRGQQVTLRCSPISGHKSVSWYQQVLGQGPQFIFQYYEKEERGRGNFPDRFSARQFPNYSSELNVNALLLGDSALYLCASRETGDTNEKLFFGSGTQLSVL.

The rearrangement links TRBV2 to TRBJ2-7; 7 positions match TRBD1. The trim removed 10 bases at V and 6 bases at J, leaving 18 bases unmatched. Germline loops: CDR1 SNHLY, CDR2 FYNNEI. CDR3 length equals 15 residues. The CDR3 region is CANGREDRDPREQYF. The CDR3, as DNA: TGTGCCAACGGTAGAGAAGACAGGGACCCTCGCGAGCAGTACTTC. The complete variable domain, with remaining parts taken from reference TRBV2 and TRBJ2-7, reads EPEVTQTPSHQVTQMGQEVILRCVPISNHLYFYWYRQILGQKVEFLVSFYNNEISEKSEIFDDQFSVERPDGSNFTLKIRSTKLEDSAMYFCANGREDRDPREQYFGPGTRLTVT.